This TCR beta chain appears in the sequencing data of a study of spatial heterogeneity in lung cancer. The study, taken as a whole, reports: In tumors, expanded intratumoral alpha and beta TCR counts tracked mutation counts.

This clonotype was recorded at least ten times. What it recognizes is unknown. Regarding time point: sample taken at primary tumor resection. Losses at the gene ends were 3 bases for V and 1 base for J; bases not matched to a gene: 7. Germline V gene data show CDR1 as MNHNS and CDR2 as SASEGT. The CDR3 runs 16 residues. In TCRdb, the 5' RACE reads were re-called with MiXCR into one record per CDR3 protein. Of fewer than 20,000 distinct CDR3 sequences listed, about 6% are singletons. Sample: lung tumor tissue, taken at surgery. The V gene is TRBV6-1, the J gene TRBJ2-5, with 8 bases fitting TRBD1. The sequence came from a female donor with early-stage non-small cell lung cancer. The CDR3 spells CASSDDRGGLQETQYF. CDR3 nucleotide sequence: TGTGCCAGCAGTGATGACAGGGGCGGCCTCCAAGAGACCCAGTACTTC.